This T cell receptor beta chain is from a study of cytomegalovirus exposure and HLA in healthy donors. Whole-study results and caveats: It was likely that a cluster of highly shared sequence variants was a sequencing artifact. As a later analysis showed, a missense DCLRE1C variant was linked to trimming of TCR beta V- and J-genes. The majority of TCR sequences were rare, yet some public TCRs appeared in many donors.

Amplification used 60 Vbeta primers and 13 Jbeta primers. Here immunoSEQ multiplex PCR was the method, and the copy in TCRdb shows in-frame clones only, minus some. In the table there are 92,000 or so clones, approximately 68% of which are singletons. Comments on this clone: Antigen specificity is unknown.

The V gene lost 0 bases and the J gene lost 0 bases, with 6 bases spanning the gap. CDR1 and CDR2 (germline): SGHRS, YFSETQ. CDR3 size: 14 residues. The sequencing sample was made of PBMCs. The clonotype originates from a woman aged 45-59 years in good health and CMV-seropositive. The V and J genes are TRBV5-1 and TRBJ1-1, with D hard to call. CDR3 in amino acids: CASSLEAMNTEAFF. Written as DNA, the CDR3 is TGCGCCAGCAGCTTGGAAGCCATGAACACTGAAGCTTTCTTT.